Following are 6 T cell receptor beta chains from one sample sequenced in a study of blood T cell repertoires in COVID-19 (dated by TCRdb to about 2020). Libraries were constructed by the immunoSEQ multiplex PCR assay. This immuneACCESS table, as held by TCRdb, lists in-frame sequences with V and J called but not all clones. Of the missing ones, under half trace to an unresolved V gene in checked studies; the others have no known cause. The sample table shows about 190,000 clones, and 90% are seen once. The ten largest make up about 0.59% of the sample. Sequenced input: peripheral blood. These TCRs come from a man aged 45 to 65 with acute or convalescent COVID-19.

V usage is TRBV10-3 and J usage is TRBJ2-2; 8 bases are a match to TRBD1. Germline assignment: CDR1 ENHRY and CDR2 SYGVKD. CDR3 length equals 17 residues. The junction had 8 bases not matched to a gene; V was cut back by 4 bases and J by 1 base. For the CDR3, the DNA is TGTGCCATCAGTGCAAGACAGGGGCGGATGAACACCGGGGAGCTGTTTTTT. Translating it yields CAISARQGRMNTGELFF.

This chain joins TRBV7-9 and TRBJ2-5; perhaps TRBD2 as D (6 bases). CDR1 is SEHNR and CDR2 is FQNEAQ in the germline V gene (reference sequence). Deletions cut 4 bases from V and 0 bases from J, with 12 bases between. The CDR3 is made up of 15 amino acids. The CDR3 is CASSWGGANQETQYF. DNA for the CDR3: TGTGCCAGCAGCTGGGGCGGGGCAAACCAAGAGACCCAGTACTTC.

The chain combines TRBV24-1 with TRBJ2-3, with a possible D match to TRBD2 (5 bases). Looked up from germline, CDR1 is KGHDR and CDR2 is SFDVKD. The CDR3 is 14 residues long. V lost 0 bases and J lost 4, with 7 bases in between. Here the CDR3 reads CATSDLLRADTQYF. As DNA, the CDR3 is TGTGCCACCAGTGATTTGTTGCGGGCAGATACGCAGTATTTT.

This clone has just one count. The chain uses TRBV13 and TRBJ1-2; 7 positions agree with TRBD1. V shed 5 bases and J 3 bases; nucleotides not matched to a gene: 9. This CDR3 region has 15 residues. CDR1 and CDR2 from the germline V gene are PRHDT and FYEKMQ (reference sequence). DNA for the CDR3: TGTGCCAGCAGCAGCCAGCAACAGGGGTACTATGGCTACACCTTC. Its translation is CASSSQQQGYYGYTF. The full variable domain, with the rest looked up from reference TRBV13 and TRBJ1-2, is AAGVIQSPRHLIKEKRETATLKCYPIPRHDTVYWYQQGPGQDPQFLISFYEKMQSDKGSIPDRFSAQQFSDYHSELNMSSLELGDSALYFCASSSQQQGYYGYTFGSGTRLTVV.

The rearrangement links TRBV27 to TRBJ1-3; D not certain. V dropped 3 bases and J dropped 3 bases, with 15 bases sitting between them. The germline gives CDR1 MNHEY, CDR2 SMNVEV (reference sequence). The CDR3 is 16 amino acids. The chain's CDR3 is CASSLRAPGSGNTIYF. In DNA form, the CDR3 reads TGTGCCAGCAGTTTGAGGGCCCCCGGAAGTGGAAACACCATATATTTT.

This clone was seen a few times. The CDR3 sequence: CASPPLSAYPMNTEAFF. CDR3 coding DNA: TGTGCCAGCCCCCCCCTCTCAGCGTATCCGATGAACACTGAAGCTTTCTTT. This sequence joins TRBV28 and TRBJ1-1; D unresolved. V lost 8 bases to trimming and J lost 0 bases, with 22 bases between them. CDR1 is MDHEN and CDR2 is SYDVKM in the germline V gene. CDR3 length: 17 amino acids.